This T cell receptor beta chain was obtained from a study of cytomegalovirus exposure and HLA in healthy donors (dated by TCRdb to the late 2010s). Broadly, across the study: A later analysis indicated that the 110 or so validation repertoires were generated on the platform also employed for the roughly 720 repertoires of the first cohort. The study combined high-throughput TCR immunosequencing, statistical association of individual TCRs with disease status, and machine learning to predict cytomegalovirus infection status. A separate validation cohort of 100 to 150 different subjects was used in addition to the 666-subject first cohort. The study aimed to test whether signatures of past pathogen exposure could be identified by cataloging public T cell receptors. General study outcomes and caveats: Subsequent analysis determined that TCRs grouped into clusters in the first cohort also showed a tendency toward co-occurrence across the 130 or so validation repertoires, and 94% of cluster scores exceeded 0. Three of the identified cytomegalovirus-associated TCR beta chains were confirmed in vitro to be specific for cytomegalovirus antigens. A later analysis lacked HLA typing for the validation cohort, so it scored co-occurrence in that cohort across all 120 or so repertoires. According to the authors, the approach could potentially be generalized to other disease states and immunological phenotypes. In both the original and validation cohorts, the classifier was reported to diagnose cytomegalovirus status with high specificity and sensitivity. Most TCR sequences were observed very rarely across donors, whereas some public TCRs were present in many individuals. In the study, about 150 TCR beta chains were listed as associated with cytomegalovirus.

The donors belonged to the validation cohort of approximately 130 subjects, which was separate from the roughly 700-subject first cohort. This clone has just a few counts. Its recognized antigen is unknown. Base qualities are missing; no much larger clone stands one base away. The method was the immunoSEQ multiplex PCR assay. The study's processing was this. A statistical classification framework was built for diagnosing cytomegalovirus status from the catalog of TCR beta chain sequences. TCRdb took over this immuneACCESS table, retaining in-frame rearrangements with V and J assigned. Such tables are incomplete; in checked studies, under half of the missing clones stem from an unresolved V gene, and the remainder is unexplained. The D gene and trimming were derived from the DNA, and the V and J assignments and clone size from that table. The sample table records almost 75,000 clones; approximately 86% of these occur just once. Approximately 3% of the sample belongs to the ten largest clones.

Based on the germline V gene, the CDR1 and CDR2 sequences are MDHEN and SYDVKM. The V end loses 5 bases and the J end loses 4 bases, and a stretch of 20 bases separates them. The CDR3 measures 16 amino acids from cysteine to phenylalanine. Only the CDR3 part of the read is kept: 48 bases, read in frame from the first base. Material for sequencing was PBMCs. This TCR was recovered from a man aged 25-45 years in good health and CMV-seronegative. The chain was built from TRBV28 and TRBJ1-1; TRBD1 is perhaps the D gene, given 6 matching bases. The nucleotides read TGTGCCAGCAGTCCATCCGGGGGGGCGCAGGGCACTGAAGCTTTCTTT. The resulting protein is CASSPSGGAQGTEAFF.